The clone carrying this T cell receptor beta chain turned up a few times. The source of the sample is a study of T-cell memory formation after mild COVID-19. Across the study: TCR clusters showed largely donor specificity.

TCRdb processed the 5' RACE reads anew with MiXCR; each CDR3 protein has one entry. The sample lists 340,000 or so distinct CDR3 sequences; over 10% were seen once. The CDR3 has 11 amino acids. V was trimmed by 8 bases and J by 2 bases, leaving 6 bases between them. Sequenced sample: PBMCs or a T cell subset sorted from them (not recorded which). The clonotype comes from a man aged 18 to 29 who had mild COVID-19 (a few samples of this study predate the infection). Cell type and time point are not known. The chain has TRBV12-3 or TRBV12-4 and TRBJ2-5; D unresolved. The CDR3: CASGRQETQYF. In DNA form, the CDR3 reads TGTGCCAGCGGCAGACAAGAGACCCAGTACTTC.